Shown below are 11 T cell receptor beta chains from a single sample sequenced in a study of identical twins. TCRdb redid the calling of the 5' RACE reads with MiXCR, one entry per CDR3 protein. Of approximately 260,000 distinct CDR3 sequences in the sample, about 8.3% are singletons; the top ten hold over 2.5%. Another study also made use of these data, one on yellow fever vaccine responses in identical twins.

The specimen was CD8+ T cells sorted from blood. Source of these receptors: a woman aged 18 to 35 in good health.

The table lists this clonotype with a few counts. The rearrangement links TRBV29-1 to TRBJ2-5; a weak D match, TRBD2 (5 bases). The V end was cut by 7 bases, the J end by 0 bases, with 6 bases between. The germline V gene has CDR1 SQVTM and CDR2 ANQGSEA. CDR3 size: 11 residues. CDR3 region: CSGEYQETQYF. The DNA for the CDR3 is TGCAGCGGGGAGTACCAAGAGACCCAGTACTTC.

Comments on this clonotype: An end of the junction does not agree with germline; a read error may underlie this. The rearrangement joins TRBV6-5 to TRBJ2-7; the match to TRBD1 covers 8 bases. There are 14 residues in the CDR3. Germline V CDR1 and CDR2: MNHEY, SVGAGI. The CDR3 sequence: CASSYDRGPYEQYF. CDR3 in DNA: TGTGCCAGCAGTTACGACAGGGGACCCTATGAGCAGTACTTC.

The table lists this clonotype with a few counts. The V gene is TRBV20-1, the J gene TRBJ2-7; 12 nucleotides match TRBD2. Germline V gene lookup returns CDR1 DFQATT and CDR2 SNEGSKA (reference sequence). Trimming took 5 bases from V and 3 from J; bases not matched to a gene: 8. This CDR3 comprises 15 residues. In DNA, the CDR3 is TGCAGTGCTCCCCCACTAGCGGGGGGCTTCTACGAGCAGTACTTC. This translates into CSAPPLAGGFYEQYF.

This clonotype turned up a few times. V and J are TRBV6-1 and TRBJ1-2; D is uncertain. Trimming pared 7 bases from V and 5 bases from J, leaving 14 bases between. CDR3 length: 13 amino acids. Germline lookup yields CDR1 MNHNS and CDR2 SASEGT. CDR3 sequence: CASTTGLEYGYTF. The CDR3 coding sequence is TGTGCCAGCACCACGGGGTTAGAGTATGGCTACACCTTC.

In the case of this clonotype: Given a much more abundant clone one base away, this may be a read error. The CDR3 protein is CASSAGPEKSTTDTQYF. DNA for the CDR3: TGTGCCAGCAGTGCGGGCCCTGAGAAGTCTACCACAGATACGCAGTATTTT. This sequence joins TRBV2 and TRBJ2-3; D not certain. The germline V gene has CDR1 SNHLY and CDR2 FYNNEI. The CDR3 is 17 residues long. V shed 4 bases and J shed 2 bases, with 19 bases lying between them.

This clonotype was observed a few times. This chain connects TRBV6-1 to TRBJ2-5; 11 bases fit TRBD2. Germline assignment: CDR1 MNHNS and CDR2 SASEGT. V lost 10 bases, J lost 3 bases, and 10 bases stayed unmatched. The CDR3 totals 15 residues. CDR3 in amino acids: CATIRELAGEETQYF. CDR3 sequence (DNA): TGTGCCACCATCCGAGAACTAGCGGGGGAAGAGACCCAGTACTTC.

A few counts support this clonotype. The chain uses TRBV27 and TRBJ2-2; TRBD2 matches at 7 bases. V shed 1 base and J 0 bases; nucleotides not matched to a gene: 8. Germline CDR1 and CDR2: MNHEY and SMNVEV (reference sequence). The CDR3 length is 18 residues. The CDR3 sequence is CASSLLPGLAANTGELFF. The DNA of the CDR3 is TGTGCCAGCAGTTTATTGCCTGGGCTAGCGGCGAACACCGGGGAGCTGTTTTTT.

This clonotype was seen a few times. The CDR3 nucleotides read TGTGCCAGCAGCTTTATCGCGGGGGGTATAGCAGATACGCAGTATTTT. This sequence encodes CASSFIAGGIADTQYF. The chain has TRBV11-2 and TRBJ2-3; 8 nucleotides align to TRBD2. From germline, CDR1 is SGHAT and CDR2 FQNNGV. J was trimmed by 4 bases and V by 3 bases; bases with no gene match: 9. The CDR3 covers 16 residues. Complete variable domain (other parts from reference TRBV11-2 and TRBJ2-3): EAGVAQSPRYKIIEKRQSVAFWCNPISGHATLYWYQQILGQGPKLLIQFQNNGVVDDSQLPKDRFSAERLKGVDSTLKIQPAKLEDSAVYLCASSFIAGGIADTQYFGPGTRLTVL.

The rearrangement links TRBV9 to TRBJ2-2; D might be TRBD1 (6 bases). Germline V lookup: CDR1 SGDLS, CDR2 YYNGEE. V shed 0 bases and J shed 5 bases, with 11 bases lying between them. CDR3 size: 15 residues. The chain's CDR3 is CASSVDNRETGELFF. Written as DNA, the CDR3 is TGTGCCAGCAGCGTAGATAACAGGGAGACCGGGGAGCTGTTTTTT.

This chain joins TRBV12-5 and TRBJ2-1; D perhaps matches TRBD2 (5 bases). The CDR3 contains 11 residues. CDR1 and CDR2 (germline): LGHNT, FRNRAP. The V and J ends lost 3 bases and 10 bases respectively, with 7 bases between them. CDR3 residues: CASGFGEEQFF. The CDR3 nucleotides read TGTGCTAGTGGTTTTGGGGAGGAGCAGTTCTTC. The variable domain in full, with the rest retrieved from reference TRBV12-5 and TRBJ2-1, is DARVTQTPRHKVTEMGQEVTMRCQPILGHNTVFWYRQTMMQGLELLAYFRNRAPLDDSGMPKDRFSAEMPDATLATLKIQPSEPRDSAVYFCASGFGEEQFFGPGTRLTVL.

The rearrangement joins TRBV10-2 to TRBJ2-3; no reliable D call. The CDR3 has 11 amino acids. V lost 2 bases and J 6 bases, leaving 3 bases between the germline ends. Germline lookup yields CDR1 WSHSY and CDR2 SAAADI. CDR3 in amino acids: CASSEVDTQYF. Here the CDR3 DNA reads TGCGCCAGCAGTGAGGTGGATACGCAGTATTTT.